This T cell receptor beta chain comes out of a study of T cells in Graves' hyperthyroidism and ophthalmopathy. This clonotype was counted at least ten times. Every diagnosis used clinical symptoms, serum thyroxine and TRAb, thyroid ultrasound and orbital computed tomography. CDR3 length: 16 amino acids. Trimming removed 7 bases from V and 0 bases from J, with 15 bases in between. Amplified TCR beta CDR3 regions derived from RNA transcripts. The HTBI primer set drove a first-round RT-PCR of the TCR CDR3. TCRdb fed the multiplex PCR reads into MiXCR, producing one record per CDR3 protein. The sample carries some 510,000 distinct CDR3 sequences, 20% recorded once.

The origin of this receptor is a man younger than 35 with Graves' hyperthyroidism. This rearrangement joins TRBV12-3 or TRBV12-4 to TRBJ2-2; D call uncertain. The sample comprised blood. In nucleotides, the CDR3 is TGTGCCAGCAATCACCGCTACAAGACGAACACCGGGGAGCTGTTTTTT. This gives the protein CASNHRYKTNTGELFF.